The T cell receptor (beta chain) under discussion was sequenced for a study of regulatory T cells in long-lasting Graves disease. The time point here: newly diagnosed GD, antithyroid drugs for less than 3 months. Isolated PBMC RNA provided the starting material for the TCR library. Per the germline V gene, CDR1 is SGHAT and CDR2 is FQNNGV. Deletions cut 5 bases from V and 6 bases from J, with 16 bases between. The CDR3 length is 14 residues. Sequencing libraries for TCR beta were prepared with iRepertoire HTBI primers and Arm-PCR of CDR3 regions. TCRdb passed the multiplex PCR reads through MiXCR, listing each CDR3 protein once. This sample yields over 200,000 distinct CDR3 sequences, of which approximately 20% are seen a single time; 22% belongs to the top ten. Study findings and constraints: Persistent Graves' disease cases displayed lower TCR diversity than newly diagnosed ones.

Many counts were recorded for this clonotype. No antigen is known for it. The chain carries TRBV11-2 and TRBJ1-2; unclear D gene. Sequenced here: peripheral blood mononuclear cells (PBMCs), sampled at new diagnosis, from a patient treated with antithyroid drugs. The TCR originated in a female donor with Graves disease. In DNA form, the CDR3 reads TGTGCCAGCAGCCCAGAGGGTGGAGGCGATGGCTACACCTTC. Translation gives CASSPEGGGDGYTF. Drawing the rest from reference TRBV11-2 and TRBJ1-2, the complete variable domain is EAGVAQSPRYKIIEKRQSVAFWCNPISGHATLYWYQQILGQGPKLLIQFQNNGVVDDSQLPKDRFSAERLKGVDSTLKIQPAKLEDSAVYLCASSPEGGGDGYTFGSGTRLTVV.